This T cell receptor (beta chain) was obtained from a study of T-cell reconstitution after alpha-beta-depleted transplantation in children. Study-wide results and caveats: Newly made T cells mostly supplied T-cell counts and diversity one year after transplant. Roughly two months post-transplant, alpha-beta T cells reportedly originated from several hundred graft clones that had expanded.

Note on this clonotype: Its matching antigen is unknown.

TCRbeta library construction was performed incorporating unique molecular identifiers. TCRdb ran MiXCR on the PCR reads and lists one entry per CDR3 protein. The repertoire consists of around 490,000 distinct CDR3 sequences, with more than 9.5% occurring once and the leading ten covering 12% to 15%. The CDR3 sequence is 15 residues long. V was trimmed by 5 bases and J by 2 bases, leaving 13 bases between them. The germline V gene has CDR1 LNHDA and CDR2 SQIVND (reference sequence). Sequencing was performed on PBMCs, mostly from graft donor cells, taken 180 days after TCRalphabeta/CD19-depleted stem cell transplant. The V gene is TRBV19, the J gene TRBJ1-5; no clear D. This clonotype was obtained from a female patient aged 2 to 10 who had a stem cell transplant for aplastic anemia, so the T cells may come from the graft donor. This CDR3 reads CASSRGWSGNQPQHF. CDR3 coding DNA: TGTGCCAGTAGTCGCGGTTGGAGCGGCAATCAGCCCCAGCATTTT.